A selection of T cell receptor beta chains follows, all from one sample in a study of blood T cell repertoires in COVID-19. The repertoire was sequenced with immunoSEQ multiplex PCR; TCRdb's copy has only in-frame clones and lacks some. This table has some 100,000 clones, more than 90% appearing once. The source material was peripheral blood. The receptors derive from a man in his 70s with acute or convalescent COVID-19. Both conserved end residues are part of each CDR3. D genes are given only for firm matches. Part of the rows lack a size; the others show once, few, many or a class for expanded clones.

size,V,D,J,CDR3,DNA
once,TRBV6-2/TRBV6-3,-,TRBJ2-5,CASSYGRTNYQETQYF,TGTGCCAGCAGTTACGGCAGGACTAACTATCAAGAGACCCAGTACTTC
once,TRBV25-1,-,TRBJ2-2,CASSAAGITGELFF,TGTGCCAGCAGTGCCGCAGGAATTACCGGGGAGCTGTTTTTT
-,TRBV6-2/TRBV6-3,TRBD1,TRBJ2-3,CASSRDRGFRDTQYF,TGTGCCAGCAGCCGGGACAGGGGTTTCAGGGATACGCAGTATTTT
-,TRBV10-2,-,TRBJ1-4,CASSDAQGNNEKLFF,TGCGCCAGCAGTGACGCCCAGGGTAACAATGAAAAACTGTTTTTT
-,TRBV6-2/TRBV6-3,-,TRBJ1-1,CASSNQDRDTEAFF,TGTGCCAGCAGCAACCAGGACAGAGACACTGAAGCTTTCTTT
-,TRBV5-6,-,TRBJ2-7,CASSLVYGGYEQYF,TGTGCCAGCAGCTTGGTTTACGGGGGCTACGAGCAGTACTTC
-,TRBV7-9,-,TRBJ2-7,CASSPGRGNSHSYEQYF,TGTGCCAGCAGCCCGGGGAGGGGGAACTCCCACTCCTACGAGCAGTACTTC
-,TRBV5-4,TRBD1,TRBJ1-1,CASSPRQGPNTEAFF,TGTGCCAGCAGCCCTCGACAGGGGCCTAACACTGAAGCTTTCTTT
-,TRBV28,-,TRBJ1-5,CASSLSQGGQPQHF,TGTGCCAGCAGTTTAAGTCAGGGAGGTCAGCCCCAGCATTTT
-,TRBV2,TRBD1,TRBJ1-4,CASSKDRGSEKLFF,TGTGCCAGCAGTAAGGACAGGGGGAGTGAAAAACTGTTTTTT
-,TRBV7-7,-,TRBJ1-5,CASSLEDGGVGNQPQHF,TGTGCTAGCAGCTTAGAGGATGGAGGGGTAGGCAATCAGCCCCAGCATTTT
-,TRBV23-1,TRBD1,TRBJ1-3,CASRGTGNTIYF,TGCGCCAGCAGGGGGACAGGGAACACCATATATTTT
-,TRBV29-1,TRBD2,TRBJ2-1,CSAGLAGGNEQFF,TGCAGCGCGGGACTAGCGGGAGGCAATGAGCAGTTCTTC
-,TRBV4-1,-,TRBJ2-1,CASSSGTQYNEQFF,TGCGCCAGCAGCTCAGGGACACAGTACAATGAGCAGTTCTTC
-,TRBV7-2,TRBD2,TRBJ2-2,CASSLELAGTNTGELFF,TGTGCCAGCAGCTTAGAACTAGCGGGGACGAACACCGGGGAGCTGTTTTTT
once,TRBV7-2,-,TRBJ2-7,CASSLGGTDSYEQYF,TGTGCCAGCAGCTTAGGCGGGACGGATTCCTACGAGCAGTACTTC
-,TRBV18,TRBD1,TRBJ1-6,CASSIDRGSPLHF,TGTGCCAGCTCAATAGACAGGGGGTCACCCCTCCACTTT
-,TRBV11-2,-,TRBJ2-1,CASSLVGGAEQFF,TGTGCCAGCAGCTTAGTAGGCGGGGCAGAGCAGTTCTTC
-,TRBV3-1/TRBV3-2,TRBD2,TRBJ2-2,CASTLAGAGGELFF,TGTGCCAGCACCTTAGCGGGGGCGGGCGGGGAGCTGTTTTTT
-,TRBV28,-,TRBJ1-6,CASRKGLYNSPLHF,TGTGCCAGCCGCAAGGGGCTCTATAATTCACCCCTCCACTTT
-,TRBV12-3/TRBV12-4,-,TRBJ1-2,CASSLQSNYGYTF,TGTGCCAGCAGTTTACAGTCTAACTATGGCTACACCTTC
-,TRBV15,TRBD1,TRBJ1-5,CATSSLTGWPQHF,TGTGCCACCAGCAGCCTGACAGGGTGGCCCCAGCATTTT
-,TRBV2,-,TRBJ2-2,CASSEGQGWTGELFF,TGTGCCAGCAGTGAAGGCCAGGGTTGGACCGGGGAGCTGTTTTTT
-,TRBV28,TRBD1,TRBJ2-1,CASSPRQGAEQFF,TGTGCCAGCAGTCCTAGACAGGGAGCTGAGCAGTTCTTC
-,TRBV27,TRBD2,TRBJ2-2,CASSPRSGGATGELFF,TGTGCCAGCAGTCCGCGTAGCGGGGGGGCAACCGGGGAGCTGTTTTTT
-,TRBV4-1,TRBD2,TRBJ2-7,CASSYGLATGYEQYF,TGCGCCAGCAGCTATGGACTAGCGACGGGCTACGAGCAGTACTTC
-,TRBV29-1,-,TRBJ2-1,CSVDRGSGNEQFF,TGCAGCGTTGATCGTGGTAGCGGAAATGAGCAGTTCTTC
-,TRBV9,TRBD2,TRBJ2-1,CASSVGGGRNEQFF,TGTGCCAGCAGCGTAGGTGGCGGGAGGAATGAGCAGTTCTTC
-,TRBV27,-,TRBJ2-1,CASSLRGSSYNEQFF,TGTGCCAGCAGTTTAAGAGGTTCTTCCTACAATGAGCAGTTCTTC
-,TRBV5-1,-,TRBJ2-7,CASSLSPSYEQYF,TGCGCCAGCAGCTTGAGTCCGAGCTACGAGCAGTACTTC
few,TRBV25-1,TRBD1,TRBJ2-2,CASSDLGQGNTGELFF,TGTGCCAGCAGTGACCTTGGACAGGGGAACACCGGGGAGCTGTTTTTT
-,TRBV3-1/TRBV3-2,-,TRBJ2-7,CASSQDSTRLDEQYF,TGTGCCAGCAGCCAAGATAGCACAAGACTCGACGAGCAGTACTTC
-,TRBV19,TRBD2,TRBJ2-7,CASSTGGGVPYEQYF,TGTGCCAGTAGTACGGGAGGGGGGGTCCCCTACGAGCAGTACTTC
once,TRBV12-3/TRBV12-4,TRBD2,TRBJ2-7,CASTLAGPYEQYF,TGTGCCAGCACTCTAGCGGGGCCCTACGAGCAGTACTTC
-,TRBV6-5,-,TRBJ2-5,CASSYSNKGLGETQYF,TGTGCCAGCAGTTACTCGAATAAGGGGTTGGGGGAGACCCAGTACTTC